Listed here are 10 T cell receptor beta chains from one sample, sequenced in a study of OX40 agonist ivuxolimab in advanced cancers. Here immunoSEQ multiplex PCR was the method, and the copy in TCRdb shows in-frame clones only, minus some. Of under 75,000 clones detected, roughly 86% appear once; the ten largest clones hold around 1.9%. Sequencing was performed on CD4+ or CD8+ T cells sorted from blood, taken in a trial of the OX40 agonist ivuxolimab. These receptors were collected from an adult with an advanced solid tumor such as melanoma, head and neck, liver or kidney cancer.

CDR3: CASSQASTGTGELFF. CDR3 nucleotide sequence: TGTGCCAGCAGCCAAGCTTCTACAGGGACCGGGGAGCTGTTTTTT. This chain connects TRBV4-2 to TRBJ2-2, with D perhaps TRBD1 (6 bases). This CDR3 comprises 15 residues. The V end was cut by 1 base, the J end by 5 bases, with 11 bases between. Germline lookup yields CDR1 LGHNA and CDR2 YNFKEQ.

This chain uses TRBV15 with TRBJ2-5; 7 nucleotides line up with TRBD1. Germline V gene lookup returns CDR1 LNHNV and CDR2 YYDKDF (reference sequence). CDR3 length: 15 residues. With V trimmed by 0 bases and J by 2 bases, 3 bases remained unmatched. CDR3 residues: CATSRDRTGQETQYF. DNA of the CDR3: TGTGCCACCAGCAGAGATAGGACAGGACAAGAGACCCAGTACTTC.

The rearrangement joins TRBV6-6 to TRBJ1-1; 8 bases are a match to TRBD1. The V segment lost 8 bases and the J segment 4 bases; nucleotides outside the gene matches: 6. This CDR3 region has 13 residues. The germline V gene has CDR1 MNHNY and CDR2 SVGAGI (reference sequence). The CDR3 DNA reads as TGTGCCAGCGGACAGGGAAGGGGCACTGAAGCTTTCTTT. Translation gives CASGQGRGTEAFF.

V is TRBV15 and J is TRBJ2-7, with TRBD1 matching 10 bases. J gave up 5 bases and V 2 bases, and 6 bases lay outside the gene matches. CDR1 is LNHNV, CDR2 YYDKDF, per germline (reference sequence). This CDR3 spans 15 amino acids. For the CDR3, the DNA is TGTGCCACCAGCAGAATAGGGACAGGGGCCGACGAGCAGTACTTC. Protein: CATSRIGTGADEQYF. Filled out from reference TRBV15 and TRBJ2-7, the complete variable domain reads DAMVIQNPRYQVTQFGKPVTLSCSQTLNHNVMYWYQQKSSQAPKLLFHYYDKDFNNEADTPDNFQSRRPNTSFCFLDIRSPGLGDTAMYLCATSRIGTGADEQYFGPGTRLTVT.

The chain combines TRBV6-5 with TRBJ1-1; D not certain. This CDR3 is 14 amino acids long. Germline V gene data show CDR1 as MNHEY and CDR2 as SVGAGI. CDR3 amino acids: CAATPSWWATEAFF. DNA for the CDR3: TGTGCAGCAACCCCCTCATGGTGGGCTACTGAAGCTTTCTTT.

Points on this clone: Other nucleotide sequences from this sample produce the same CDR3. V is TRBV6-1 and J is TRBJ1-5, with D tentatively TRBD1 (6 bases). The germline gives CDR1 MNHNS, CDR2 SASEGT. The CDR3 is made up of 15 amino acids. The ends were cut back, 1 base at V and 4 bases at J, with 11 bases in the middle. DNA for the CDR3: TGTGCCAGCAGTGAAGGCCCGAGGGGGAATCAGCCCCAGCATTTT. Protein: CASSEGPRGNQPQHF.

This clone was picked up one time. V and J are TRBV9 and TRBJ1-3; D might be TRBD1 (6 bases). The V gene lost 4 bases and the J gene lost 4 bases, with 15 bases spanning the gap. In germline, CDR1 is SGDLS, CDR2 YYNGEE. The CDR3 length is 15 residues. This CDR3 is CASSFNPGDGNTIYF. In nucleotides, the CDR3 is TGTGCCAGCAGCTTTAATCCAGGGGACGGAAACACCATATATTTT.

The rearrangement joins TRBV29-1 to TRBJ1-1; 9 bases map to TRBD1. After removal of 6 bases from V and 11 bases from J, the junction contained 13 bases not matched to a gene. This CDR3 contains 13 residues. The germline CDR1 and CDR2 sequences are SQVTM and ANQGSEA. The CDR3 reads CSVQTGQGRQAFF. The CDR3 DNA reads TGCAGCGTCCAGACGGGACAGGGACGGCAGGCTTTCTTT.

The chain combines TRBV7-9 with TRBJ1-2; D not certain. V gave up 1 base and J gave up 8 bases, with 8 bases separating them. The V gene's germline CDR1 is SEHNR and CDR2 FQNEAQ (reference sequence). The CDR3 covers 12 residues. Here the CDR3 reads CASSLGPWGYTF. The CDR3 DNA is TGTGCCAGCAGCTTAGGCCCGTGGGGCTACACCTTC.

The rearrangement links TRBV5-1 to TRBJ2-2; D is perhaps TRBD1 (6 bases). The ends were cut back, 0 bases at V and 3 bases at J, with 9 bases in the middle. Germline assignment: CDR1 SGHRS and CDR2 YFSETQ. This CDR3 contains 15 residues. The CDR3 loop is CASSLEGVYTGELFF. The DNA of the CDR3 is TGCGCCAGCAGCTTGGAGGGGGTGTACACCGGGGAGCTGTTTTTT.